The next 6 T cell receptor beta chains were all read from a single sample in a study of blood T cell repertoires in COVID-19. The data were produced by immunoSEQ multiplex PCR, yet TCRdb's version contains in-frame clones alone and is incomplete. The sample records about 270,000 clones, approximately 89% being singletons. The sequencing input was PBMCs or T cells enriched from blood (not recorded which). These receptors were obtained from a man aged 35 to 55 who had been exposed to COVID-19.

The table lists this clone with a count of one. V gene TRBV6-6 combines with J gene TRBJ1-2, with D maybe TRBD1 (6 bases). Germline V lookup: CDR1 MNHNY, CDR2 SVGAGI (reference sequence). The CDR3 is made up of 14 amino acids. V was shortened by 6 bases and J by 4 bases, with 15 bases between the two germline ends. CDR3 sequence (DNA): TGTGCCAGCAGCCTACCTAAACAGGGCTATGGCTACACCTTC. Amino acid sequence: CASSLPKQGYGYTF.

This clone was found once. The chain is built from TRBV13 and TRBJ1-6; 7 bases are shared with TRBD1. J lost 9 bases, V lost 4 bases, and 6 bases had no gene match. The CDR3 contains 14 residues. Germline loops: CDR1 PRHDT, CDR2 FYEKMQ (reference sequence). The CDR3 region is CASSSRTGTSPLHF. As DNA, the CDR3 is TGTGCCAGCAGCTCCCGGACAGGTACTTCACCCCTCCACTTT.

The chain joins TRBV18 to TRBJ1-1; TRBD1 agrees at 7 bases. The CDR3 covers 14 residues. V gave up 1 base and J gave up 5 bases; unmatched junction bases: 4. Germline CDR1 reads KGHSH; CDR2 reads LQKENI. CDR3 sequence (DNA): TGTGCCAGCTCACCACAGGGGGCCAAAACTGAAGCTTTCTTT. It specifies CASSPQGAKTEAFF.

The chain joins TRBV19 to TRBJ1-4; D gene unclear. This CDR3 spans 14 amino acids. Trimming took off 5 bases at V and 3 bases at J, with 10 bases between the two ends. CDR1 is LNHDA, CDR2 SQIVND, per germline (reference sequence). DNA for the CDR3: TGTGCCAGTAGTGTCTGGGCTTCTAATGAAAAACTGTTTTTT. It specifies CASSVWASNEKLFF.

The chain links TRBV15 to TRBJ2-3; D remains ambiguous. Trimming shortened V by 9 bases and J by 6 bases, and 13 bases separated the two germline ends. Germline CDR1 is LNHNV and CDR2 is YYDKDF (reference sequence). This CDR3 region has 12 residues. The CDR3 is CATGHSTDTQYF. The DNA for the CDR3 is TGTGCCACGGGCCATTCCACCGATACGCAGTATTTT.

The CDR3 protein is CASSPTGFHEKLFF. In DNA, the CDR3 is TGTGCCAGTAGTCCGACAGGGTTCCATGAAAAACTGTTTTTT. This chain connects TRBV19 to TRBJ1-4; 7 nucleotides agree with TRBD1. Germline CDR1 LNHDA, CDR2 SQIVND (reference sequence). V trimming: 5 bases; J trimming: 6 bases; junction bases outside the gene matches: 6. This CDR3 region has 14 residues.